This T cell receptor (beta chain) was sequenced during a study of beta chain features in type 1 diabetes. Trimming shortened V by 6 bases and J by 4 bases, and 10 bases separated the two germline ends. The CDR3 loop spans 13 amino acids. Germline CDR1 is SNHLY and CDR2 is FYNNEI. Sorting that relied on CD45RO/CCR7/CD25/CD127/CD95/CD27 yielded CD4+ naive, central memory, regulatory and stem cell-like memory cells. The table lists this clone with a few counts. What it binds is not known. cDNA synthesis used the whole RNA isolate, giving expressed TCRB sequences. Sequencing was performed with immunoSEQ multiplex PCR; in TCRdb, only in-frame clones are kept and a portion is missing. This sample has 310,000 or so clones, with approximately 11% found just once. General study results and limits: Patients with Type 1 diabetes showed moderately but significantly shorter TCRB CDR3s in all four CD4+ subsets.

The chain joins TRBV2 to TRBJ1-5; unclear D gene. The sequencing sample was made of naive CD4+ T cells from blood. This clonotype was obtained from a woman in her twenties or thirties in good health. The CDR3 reads CASSGEGNQPQHF. The CDR3 bases are TGTGCCAGCAGCGGTGAGGGTAATCAGCCCCAGCATTTT.